This T cell receptor (beta chain) derives from a study of molecular identifiers for immune sequencing clone quantification. The study, taken as a whole, reports: Barcode collisions between identical TCR molecules could shrink estimates of highly expanded clone sizes.

As previously described, bulk TCR libraries were made using listed TCR primers. Via MiXCR, TCRdb re-called the PCR reads, giving one row per CDR3 protein. The table shows a few hundred thousand distinct CDR3 sequences, with 20% to 25% occurring only once. The CDR3 totals 16 residues. V was shortened by 1 base and J by 3 bases, with 15 bases between the two germline ends. Germline-derived CDR1 and CDR2 are LGHNA and YSLEER. Naive CD8 T cells, phenotype CD8+CD4-CCR7+CD45RA+, were sorted. In the case of this clonotype: The target antigen is unknown.

Sequenced material: naive CD8+ T cells from blood, with Jurkat cell RNA spiked in. The subset here: FACS-sorted CD8+CD4-CCR7+CD45RA+ naive T cells. This TCR came from a human donor in good health. Some libraries in this study had Jurkat cell RNA spiked in. The rearrangement joins TRBV4-3 to TRBJ1-2; the D is unclear. The CDR3 region is CASSQGQFSVDYGYTF. CDR3 nucleotide sequence: TGCGCCAGCAGCCAAGGGCAGTTCTCAGTGGACTATGGCTACACCTTC.